The rows below give T cell receptor beta chains drawn from one sample of a study of technical replicates of blood from a few donors. Only in-frame clones appear in the TCRdb table, and some are missing; sequencing was by immunoSEQ multiplex PCR. Here the sample spans 9,500 to 15,000 clones, 93% being singletons. The source material was PBMCs. The receptors derive from a human donor in good health. Each CDR3 is given with its conserved first and last residue. The order of the fields is clone size, V gene, CDR3 length, J gene, D gene, CDR3 protein, CDR3 DNA. D genes are given only for firm matches. Size is omitted from some rows. Given values are once, few, many or a class for expanded clones.

size: NA
V: TRBV5-5
length: 14
J: TRBJ1-4
D: NA
CDR3: CASSLGPQNEKLFF
DNA: TGTGCCAGCAGCTTGGGGCCTCAAAATGAAAAACTGTTTTTT

size: NA
V: TRBV11-2
length: 17
J: TRBJ2-2
D: TRBD2
CDR3: CASRSGLAGGLTGELFF
DNA: TGTGCCAGCAGATCGGGACTAGCGGGAGGTCTCACCGGGGAGCTGTTTTTT

size: NA
V: TRBV6-5
length: 15
J: TRBJ1-4
D: TRBD1
CDR3: CASSRQGGTNEKLFF
DNA: TGTGCCAGCAGTCGGCAGGGGGGAACTAATGAAAAACTGTTTTTT

size: once
V: TRBV7-6
length: 18
J: TRBJ1-1
D: TRBD1
CDR3: CASSSPGGPRGPGTEAFF
DNA: TGTGCCAGCAGCTCACCCGGGGGCCCTAGGGGGCCGGGGACTGAAGCTTTCTTT

size: NA
V: TRBV30
length: 14
J: TRBJ1-2
D: NA
CDR3: CAWGQSREGGGYTF
DNA: TGTGCCTGGGGCCAGTCCCGGGAAGGCGGTGGCTACACCTTC

size: NA
V: TRBV18
length: 13
J: TRBJ1-5
D: NA
CDR3: CASSPAGNQPQHF
DNA: TGTGCCAGCTCACCGGCGGGCAATCAGCCCCAGCATTTT

size: NA
V: TRBV2
length: 15
J: TRBJ1-2
D: TRBD1
CDR3: CARGRDRDLFYGYTF
DNA: TGTGCCAGGGGGCGGGACAGGGATCTCTTTTATGGCTACACCTTC

size: NA
V: TRBV7-9
length: 13
J: TRBJ1-1
D: NA
CDR3: CASSLGYQGEAFF
DNA: TGTGCCAGCAGCTTAGGGTACCAGGGAGAAGCTTTCTTT

size: NA
V: TRBV5-6
length: 15
J: TRBJ1-2
D: TRBD1
CDR3: CASSPDRGQTYGYTF
DNA: TGTGCCAGCAGTCCCGACAGGGGACAAACCTATGGCTACACCTTC

size: NA
V: TRBV5-6
length: 14
J: TRBJ1-4
D: NA
CDR3: CASSPDISNEKLFF
DNA: TGTGCCAGCAGCCCGGACATATCAAATGAAAAACTGTTTTTT

size: NA
V: TRBV7-9
length: 14
J: TRBJ2-7
D: TRBD1
CDR3: CASSRGQGFGEQYF
DNA: TGTGCCAGCAGCAGGGGACAGGGCTTTGGCGAGCAGTACTTC

size: NA
V: TRBV7-6
length: 17
J: TRBJ2-7
D: NA
CDR3: CASSLGGRGLIQDEQYF
DNA: TGTGCCAGCAGCTTAGGTGGACGGGGGTTGATTCAGGACGAGCAGTACTTC

size: NA
V: TRBV6-1
length: 15
J: TRBJ1-1
D: NA
CDR3: CASSDQEGLGTEAFF
DNA: TGTGCCAGCAGTGATCAGGAGGGGTTAGGCACTGAAGCTTTCTTT

size: NA
V: TRBV18
length: 19
J: TRBJ2-1
D: TRBD2
CDR3: CASSPDREPSGEKSNEQFF
DNA: TGTGCCAGCTCACCCGACAGGGAGCCTAGCGGGGAGAAGAGCAATGAGCAGTTCTTC

size: NA
V: TRBV29-1
length: 15
J: TRBJ2-3
D: TRBD2
CDR3: CSVEGLAGGRDTQYF
DNA: TGCAGCGTTGAGGGTCTAGCGGGAGGGCGGGATACGCAGTATTTT

size: NA
V: TRBV5-1
length: 18
J: TRBJ2-3
D: TRBD2
CDR3: CASSLLSGSGRATDTQYF
DNA: TGCGCCAGCAGCTTGCTCTCGGGCAGCGGGAGGGCCACCGATACGCAGTATTTT

size: NA
V: TRBV5-6
length: 11
J: TRBJ2-1
D: NA
CDR3: CASRLGHEQFF
DNA: TGTGCCAGCAGACTCGGTCATGAGCAGTTCTTC

size: NA
V: TRBV6-1
length: 14
J: TRBJ2-7
D: TRBD1
CDR3: CASSAGQAPYEQYF
DNA: TGTGCCAGCAGTGCCGGACAGGCACCCTACGAGCAGTACTTC

size: few
V: TRBV6-4
length: 16
J: TRBJ2-3
D: TRBD2
CDR3: CASSDSSGRATDTQYF
DNA: TGTGCCAGCAGTGACTCTAGCGGGAGGGCCACAGATACGCAGTATTTT

size: NA
V: TRBV21-1
length: 16
J: TRBJ2-7
D: NA
CDR3: CASRTLEETSSYEQYF
DNA: TGTGCCAGCAGGACCCTGGAGGAGACTTCTTCCTACGAGCAGTACTTC

size: NA
V: TRBV6-1
length: 15
J: TRBJ2-7
D: NA
CDR3: CASTEQVGSGGEQYF
DNA: TGTGCCAGCACCGAGCAGGTAGGGTCCGGAGGCGAGCAGTACTTC

size: once
V: TRBV6-4
length: 14
J: TRBJ2-3
D: NA
CDR3: CASSQGRETDTQYF
DNA: TGTGCCAGCAGCCAGGGAAGGGAAACAGATACGCAGTATTTT

size: once
V: TRBV30
length: 15
J: TRBJ2-2
D: NA
CDR3: CAWNWGDSNTGELFF
DNA: TGTGCCTGGAACTGGGGGGACTCGAACACCGGGGAGCTGTTTTTT

size: NA
V: TRBV29-1
length: 14
J: TRBJ2-3
D: TRBD2
CDR3: CSVRTSGGTDTQYF
DNA: TGCAGCGTTAGGACTAGCGGGGGCACAGATACGCAGTATTTT

size: NA
V: TRBV7-8
length: 16
J: TRBJ2-1
D: TRBD2
CDR3: CASTPMSGIRYNEQFF
DNA: TGTGCCAGCACCCCAATGAGCGGGATAAGGTACAATGAGCAGTTCTTC